A selection of T cell receptor beta chains follows, all from one sample in a study of blood T cell repertoires in COVID-19. Repertoires were generated with immunoSEQ multiplex PCR, while TCRdb's copy carries only in-frame clones and drops some. Of 350,000 to 450,000 clones in the sample, 85% to 90% were seen once. Sequencing input: peripheral blood. These receptors were collected from a human donor in a cohort sampled during active COVID-19. Both conserved end residues are part of each CDR3. Each record gives: clone size, CDR3 length, J gene, D gene, V gene, CDR3 DNA, CDR3 protein. The D gene is left open where the match is weak. A row's size may be missing; if present it is once, few, many or a size class.

abundance: NA; len: 13; j_gene: TRBJ1-2; d_gene: TRBD1; v_gene: TRBV6-5; CDR3nt: TGTGCCAGCAGCGCGACAGGGAACTATGGCTACACCTTC; CDR3aa: CASSATGNYGYTF
abundance: NA; len: 14; j_gene: TRBJ2-7; d_gene: TRBD2; v_gene: TRBV28; CDR3nt: TGTGCCAGCAGTATTACTAGCGATCCCAACGAGCAGTACTTC; CDR3aa: CASSITSDPNEQYF
abundance: NA; len: 14; j_gene: TRBJ1-2; d_gene: TRBD1; v_gene: TRBV19; CDR3nt: TGTGCCAGTAAGTGGACAGGGGACGGTTATGGCTACACCTTC; CDR3aa: CASKWTGDGYGYTF
abundance: NA; len: 15; j_gene: TRBJ2-2; d_gene: NA; v_gene: TRBV28; CDR3nt: TGTGCCAGCAGTCAGCGAACAGGGAACACCGGGGAGCTGTTTTTT; CDR3aa: CASSQRTGNTGELFF
abundance: few; len: 13; j_gene: TRBJ1-5; d_gene: NA; v_gene: TRBV10-1; CDR3nt: TGCGCCAGCAGTCAGAATCTGGATCAGCCCCAGCATTTT; CDR3aa: CASSQNLDQPQHF
abundance: few; len: 14; j_gene: TRBJ2-1; d_gene: TRBD1; v_gene: TRBV30; CDR3nt: TGTGCCTGGAGTGCAGGGGGCTCCTACAATGAGCAGTTCTTC; CDR3aa: CAWSAGGSYNEQFF
abundance: once; len: 14; j_gene: TRBJ1-1; d_gene: NA; v_gene: TRBV21-1; CDR3nt: TGTGCCAGCAGCGCGTACGTAGGAGGGACTGAAGCTTTCTTT; CDR3aa: CASSAYVGGTEAFF
abundance: NA; len: 13; j_gene: TRBJ1-6; d_gene: NA; v_gene: TRBV6-5; CDR3nt: TGTGCCAGCAGTCCCCGGTTCATCTCACCCCTCCACTTT; CDR3aa: CASSPRFISPLHF
abundance: NA; len: 13; j_gene: TRBJ2-3; d_gene: NA; v_gene: TRBV3-1/TRBV3-2; CDR3nt: TGTGCCAGCAGTCGCGGGGTCGCAGATACGCAGTATTTT; CDR3aa: CASSRGVADTQYF
abundance: NA; len: 15; j_gene: TRBJ1-3; d_gene: TRBD1; v_gene: TRBV2; CDR3nt: TGTGCCAGCAGTGAAGACAGGGGGCCTGGAAACACCATATATTTT; CDR3aa: CASSEDRGPGNTIYF
abundance: NA; len: 16; j_gene: TRBJ1-3; d_gene: TRBD1; v_gene: TRBV9; CDR3nt: TGTGCCAGCAGCGTAGGACAGGGTGGCTCTGGAAACACCATATATTTT; CDR3aa: CASSVGQGGSGNTIYF
abundance: once; len: 16; j_gene: TRBJ1-3; d_gene: TRBD1; v_gene: TRBV10-3; CDR3nt: TGTGCCATCAGTGCCGGACAGGGGGGACCTGGAAACACCATATATTTT; CDR3aa: CAISAGQGGPGNTIYF
abundance: NA; len: 15; j_gene: TRBJ2-1; d_gene: TRBD1; v_gene: TRBV5-1; CDR3nt: TGCGCCAGCAGCTTTGTACGACAGGGGGGGCTTGAGTATCTCTTC; CDR3aa: CASSFVRQGGLEYLF
abundance: NA; len: 17; j_gene: TRBJ1-1; d_gene: NA; v_gene: TRBV30; CDR3nt: TGTGCCTGGAGTGTACCGGTTGGAGGGGTGTGGGTCACTGAAGCTTTCTTT; CDR3aa: CAWSVPVGGVWVTEAFF
abundance: NA; len: 16; j_gene: TRBJ1-3; d_gene: NA; v_gene: TRBV7-9; CDR3nt: TGTGCCAGCAGCTTTCGGCGGGCACACTCTGGAAACACCATATATTTT; CDR3aa: CASSFRRAHSGNTIYF
abundance: NA; len: 17; j_gene: TRBJ2-3; d_gene: TRBD1; v_gene: TRBV5-1; CDR3nt: TGCGCCAGCAGCTTCGGTCGGGACAGATCTCCCACAGATACGCAGTATTTT; CDR3aa: CASSFGRDRSPTDTQYF
abundance: few; len: 13; j_gene: TRBJ1-5; d_gene: NA; v_gene: TRBV5-5; CDR3nt: TGTGCCAGCAGCTTCAAATCAGATCAGCCCCAGCATTTT; CDR3aa: CASSFKSDQPQHF
abundance: NA; len: 16; j_gene: TRBJ2-2; d_gene: NA; v_gene: TRBV10-3; CDR3nt: TGTGCCATCAGTGAGTTTATACGATCGGACACCGGGGAGCTGTTTTTT; CDR3aa: CAISEFIRSDTGELFF
abundance: NA; len: 16; j_gene: TRBJ2-7; d_gene: NA; v_gene: TRBV7-2; CDR3nt: TGTGCCAGCAGCTTAGGACCGGGAGACGGGGGCTACGAGCAGTACTTC; CDR3aa: CASSLGPGDGGYEQYF
abundance: NA; len: 16; j_gene: TRBJ1-2; d_gene: TRBD1; v_gene: TRBV30; CDR3nt: TGTGCCTGGAGGCTCACAGGGGCCCGCACGTCCTATGGCTACACCTTC; CDR3aa: CAWRLTGARTSYGYTF
abundance: NA; len: 13; j_gene: TRBJ2-1; d_gene: NA; v_gene: TRBV9; CDR3nt: TGTGCCAGCAGCGGGCTAGCGACCAATGAGCAGTTCTTC; CDR3aa: CASSGLATNEQFF
abundance: NA; len: 15; j_gene: TRBJ1-2; d_gene: NA; v_gene: TRBV4-1; CDR3nt: TGCGCCAGCAGCCAACCGACAAGGGAGAAATATGGCTACACCTTC; CDR3aa: CASSQPTREKYGYTF
abundance: NA; len: 12; j_gene: TRBJ2-5; d_gene: NA; v_gene: TRBV3-1/TRBV3-2; CDR3nt: TGTGCCAGCAGCCAAGAAGGCGGGACCCAGTACTTC; CDR3aa: CASSQEGGTQYF
abundance: NA; len: 16; j_gene: TRBJ1-3; d_gene: TRBD1; v_gene: TRBV25-1; CDR3nt: TGTGCCAGCAGTGATACCGGGACAGGCTCTGGAAACACCATATATTTT; CDR3aa: CASSDTGTGSGNTIYF
abundance: once; len: 12; j_gene: TRBJ2-5; d_gene: TRBD1; v_gene: TRBV30; CDR3nt: TGTGGCCCCCGGGACAGTGAAGAGACCCAGTACTTC; CDR3aa: CGPRDSEETQYF
abundance: NA; len: 20; j_gene: TRBJ2-1; d_gene: NA; v_gene: TRBV18; CDR3nt: TGTGCCAGCTCACCGACCCTACCTGGATTGAGGGGGAGCTCCTACAATGAGCAGTTCTTC; CDR3aa: CASSPTLPGLRGSSYNEQFF
abundance: once; len: 17; j_gene: TRBJ2-2; d_gene: TRBD2; v_gene: TRBV9; CDR3nt: TGTGCCAGCAGCGTAGTTTCTAGCGGGCCTGCCACCGGGGAGCTGTTTTTT; CDR3aa: CASSVVSSGPATGELFF
abundance: few; len: 11; j_gene: TRBJ1-1; d_gene: NA; v_gene: TRBV29-1; CDR3nt: TGCAGCGGAGGTGGGGGACTTGAAGCTTTCTTT; CDR3aa: CSGGGGLEAFF
abundance: once; len: 16; j_gene: TRBJ1-2; d_gene: TRBD1; v_gene: TRBV27; CDR3nt: TGTGCCAGCCGGCACATGCTCCCCGGGACAGGGGAAGGCTACACCTTC; CDR3aa: CASRHMLPGTGEGYTF
abundance: NA; len: 16; j_gene: TRBJ2-1; d_gene: TRBD1; v_gene: TRBV16; CDR3nt: TGTGCCAGCAGCCAACGGGTGGGACAGGGGGGCAATGAGCAGTTCTTC; CDR3aa: CASSQRVGQGGNEQFF
abundance: NA; len: 18; j_gene: TRBJ1-2; d_gene: NA; v_gene: TRBV7-2; CDR3nt: TGTGCCAGCAGCTTAGTTTTTGGGCAGGGGCTGATCTCCTATGGCTACACCTTC; CDR3aa: CASSLVFGQGLISYGYTF
abundance: NA; len: 13; j_gene: TRBJ2-7; d_gene: NA; v_gene: TRBV2; CDR3nt: TGTGCCAGCAGTGAACTCCGGGGGTACGAGCAGTACTTC; CDR3aa: CASSELRGYEQYF
abundance: NA; len: 16; j_gene: TRBJ1-2; d_gene: NA; v_gene: TRBV10-3; CDR3nt: TGTGCCACAAGGACGGTGTTGGGAGCTTCTAACTATGGCTACACCTTC; CDR3aa: CATRTVLGASNYGYTF